This is a list of T cell receptor beta chains from one sample in a study of shared clonotypes between healthy human individuals. Some clones are missing from TCRdb's copy, which holds only in-frame ones; the method was immunoSEQ multiplex PCR. The sample lists about 2,100,000 clones, 93% seen once, with more than 1.5% in the top ten. The sequenced sample was naive CD8+ T cells from PBMCs. The receptors here all came from a man between 18 and 29 years old in good health. Some clones in this sample may be carry-over from other donors' samples. Each CDR3 is given with its conserved first and last residue. The D gene is left open where the match is weak. A clone size is listed for some rows: how often the clone was seen (once, few, many), or a class if it is expanded.

j_call	d_call	clone_size	v_call	cdr3_nt	cdr3_aa
TRBJ1-1	NA	few	TRBV4-1	TGCGCCAGCAGCCAGGACAGCTCAAACACTGAAGCTTTCTTT	CASSQDSSNTEAFF
TRBJ1-1	TRBD1	NA	TRBV9	TGTGCCAGCAGCGCACGGGACAGGGAGGAACTAATGAACACTGAAGCTTTCTTT	CASSARDREELMNTEAFF
TRBJ2-1	NA	NA	TRBV28	TGTGCCAGCCGGGCCCTGGTAACCTACAATGAGCAGTTCTTC	CASRALVTYNEQFF
TRBJ1-3	NA	NA	TRBV28	TGTGCCAGCAGGGTCACGACAGGCCTAAGAGTTTCTGGAAACACCATATATTTT	CASRVTTGLRVSGNTIYF
TRBJ1-1	NA	NA	TRBV5-6	TGTGCCAGCAGCCTAAACTTTGCTTGGGGGAACACTGAAGCTTTCTTT	CASSLNFAWGNTEAFF
TRBJ1-5	NA	NA	TRBV23-1	TGCGCCAGCAGTCCAATCGGGGGGGAGGGTGTGTTTCAGCCCCAGCATTTT	CASSPIGGEGVFQPQHF
TRBJ1-2	NA	NA	TRBV5-6	TGTGCCAGCAGCTTGGGGGCCGGGATCTATGGCTACACCTTC	CASSLGAGIYGYTF
TRBJ1-2	TRBD1	NA	TRBV5-6	TGTGCCAGCAGCCTAGGACAGGGCTGGGGCTATGGCTACACCTTC	CASSLGQGWGYGYTF
TRBJ2-1	TRBD2	NA	TRBV10-3	TGTGCCATCAGTGGCGAGGGACTAGCGGGGGTCTACAATGAGCAGTTCTTC	CAISGEGLAGVYNEQFF
TRBJ2-7	TRBD2	NA	TRBV2	TGTGCCAGCAGGCAACTAGCGGGAGGCCCGGAGCAGTACTTC	CASRQLAGGPEQYF
TRBJ1-5	TRBD1	NA	TRBV5-5	TGTGCCAGCAGCCAATGGGACAGTAATCAGCCCCAGCATTTT	CASSQWDSNQPQHF
TRBJ2-7	NA	NA	TRBV5-6	TGTGCCAGCAGAATATGGGAGAGGGAGGACTACGAGCAGTACTTC	CASRIWEREDYEQYF
TRBJ2-7	TRBD1	NA	TRBV13	TGTGCCAGCAGCCCGGGACAGGGGAACGAGCAGTACTTC	CASSPGQGNEQYF
TRBJ2-7	TRBD2	once	TRBV10-2	TGCGCCAGCATCGGGACTAGCAGCTACGAGCAGTACTTC	CASIGTSSYEQYF
TRBJ1-2	NA	NA	TRBV9	TGTGCCAGCAGCCCCGGGCCGGAGCTGAACTATGGCTACACCTTC	CASSPGPELNYGYTF
TRBJ2-2	TRBD2	NA	TRBV6-5	TGTGCCAGCAGTTACTCTGGCGGGAGGGCCGGGGAGCTGTTTTTT	CASSYSGGRAGELFF
TRBJ1-1	NA	NA	TRBV7-6	TGTGCCAGCAGCTTTCGTGGGCACACTGAAGCTTTCTTT	CASSFRGHTEAFF
TRBJ2-7	TRBD1	NA	TRBV2	TGTGCCAGCCCTAGTCTCCGGGACAGTCCCTACGAGCAGTACTTC	CASPSLRDSPYEQYF